This T cell receptor beta chain was documented in a study of blood T cell repertoires in COVID-19. Study details: From the United States, Italy and Spain came samples of acute and convalescent COVID-19. PBMCs, B-cell-depleted T cells, or T cells were the source of the cDNA or gDNA that made up the material.

Original handling: For nucleated cells, counts were estimated from reference gene primer amplification. Clones were sequenced by immunoSEQ multiplex PCR, and TCRdb holds only the in-frame ones, with some missing. V and J calls and clone size are as listed in that table; D and trimming were resolved from the DNA. This table has 90,000 to 100,000 clones, about 85% appearing once. CDR1 is LNHDA, CDR2 SQIVND, per germline (reference sequence). This CDR3 comprises 12 residues. Deletions cut 5 bases from V and 11 bases from J, with 15 bases between. The chain recombines TRBV19 with TRBJ1-1; no definite D call. Input material: peripheral blood. The source is a man aged 65-85 years with acute or convalescent COVID-19. CDR3 in amino acids: CASSPRTGRAFF. Here the CDR3 DNA reads TGTGCCAGTAGTCCAAGGACCGGGAGGGCTTTCTTT.